The 15 T cell receptor beta chains in this list originate from one sample, sequenced in a study of shared clonotypes between healthy human individuals. Produced via immunoSEQ multiplex PCR; TCRdb's table is partial and in-frame only. The table has 2.3 million or so clones, roughly 93% seen once. The sample was naive CD4+ T cells from PBMCs. The sample's subset: CD45RA+ positively selected. The receptors were gathered from a young man in good health. Some clones in this sample may be carry-over from other donors' samples.

This clone was seen a single time. The V gene is TRBV5-1, the J gene TRBJ2-3; 9 bases are a match to TRBD2. V dropped 2 bases and J dropped 7; count of bases not matched to a gene: 8. Germline V CDR1 and CDR2: SGHRS, YFSETQ. The CDR3 has 15 residues. DNA of the CDR3: TGCGCCAGCAGCTTAAGCGGGAGGACACCCAATACGCAGTATTTT. This codes for CASSLSGRTPNTQYF. Drawing the rest from reference TRBV5-1 and TRBJ2-3, the complete variable domain is KAGVTQTPRYLIKTRGQQVTLSCSPISGHRSVSWYQQTPGQGLQFLFEYFSETQRNKGNFPGRFSGRQFSNSRSEMNVSTLELGDSALYLCASSLSGRTPNTQYFGPGTRLTVL.

This chain uses TRBV5-6 with TRBJ1-1; weak D call: TRBD1 (5 bases). In germline, CDR1 is SGHDT, CDR2 YYEEEE. This CDR3 has 15 amino acids. V was cut by 0 bases and J by 0 bases, with 9 bases left in between. The CDR3 DNA reads TGTGCCAGCAGCTTGGTGGGAGGGGTGAACACTGAAGCTTTCTTT. Protein sequence: CASSLVGGVNTEAFF.

This clone was counted a single time. The V gene is TRBV5-1, the J gene TRBJ2-5; 11 bases match TRBD2. From germline, CDR1 is SGHRS and CDR2 YFSETQ. CDR3 length: 14 residues. The junction had 4 bases not matched to a gene; V was cut back by 4 bases and J by 5 bases. CDR3 region: CASSTIAGGETQYF. CDR3 bases: TGCGCCAGCAGCACAATAGCGGGAGGGGAGACCCAGTACTTC.

The genes are TRBV29-1 and TRBJ2-1, with D tentatively TRBD1 or TRBD2 (6 bases each). Looked up from germline, CDR1 is SQVTM and CDR2 is ANQGSEA. V shed 5 bases and J shed 2 bases, with 13 bases lying between them. The CDR3 length is 14 residues. The CDR3 nucleotides are TGCAGCGTTAAACCCCGGGGGCCCTACAATGAGCAGTTCTTC. This encodes CSVKPRGPYNEQFF.

The chain has TRBV19 and TRBJ1-2, with 8 bases that match TRBD1. Germline values: CDR1 LNHDA, CDR2 SQIVND (reference sequence). With V trimmed by 5 bases and J by 0 bases, 11 bases remained unmatched. The CDR3 spans 17 residues. CDR3 nucleotide sequence: TGTGCCAGTAGTGCAAACGTCGCACAGGGGGCTAACTATGGCTACACCTTC. Protein sequence: CASSANVAQGANYGYTF.

About this clone itself: The same CDR3 can be traced to other DNA sequences in this sample. CDR3 sequence reads: CASSLEAGVSGNTIYF. The CDR3 DNA sequence: TGCGCCAGCAGCTTGGAGGCCGGCGTCTCTGGAAACACCATATATTTT. The chain uses TRBV5-1 and TRBJ1-3; D gene uncertain. V lost 0 bases, J lost 0 bases, and 10 bases lay in between. The CDR3 extends over 16 amino acids. CDR1 is SGHRS, CDR2 YFSETQ, per germline. Full variable domain (remainder filled in from reference TRBV5-1 and TRBJ1-3): KAGVTQTPRYLIKTRGQQVTLSCSPISGHRSVSWYQQTPGQGLQFLFEYFSETQRNKGNFPGRFSGRQFSNSRSEMNVSTLELGDSALYLCASSLEAGVSGNTIYFGEGSWLTVV.

This chain links TRBV5-1 with TRBJ2-5; D not certain. CDR1 and CDR2 from the germline V gene are SGHRS and YFSETQ. Trimming took off 4 bases at V and 4 bases at J, with 14 bases between the two ends. The length of the CDR3 is 14 residues. DNA of the CDR3: TGCGCCAGCAGCCGGTGGTTCGGGTCAGAGACCCAGTACTTC. This codes for CASSRWFGSETQYF.

The chain uses TRBV27 and TRBJ2-7; D may correspond to TRBD1 or TRBD2 (7 bases each). V was shortened by 6 bases and J by 2 bases, with 17 bases between the two germline ends. The CDR3 totals 15 residues. The germline V gene encodes CDR1 MNHEY and CDR2 SMNVEV (reference sequence). DNA for the CDR3: TGTGCCAGCAGCCAAGAGGGAGGGGGCCCCTACGAGCAGTACTTC. Residues: CASSQEGGGPYEQYF.

The rearrangement links TRBV29-1 to TRBJ2-2, with D tentatively TRBD1 (5 bases). This CDR3 has 14 residues. The germline V and J ends were trimmed by 7 bases and 2 bases, with 14 bases remaining between them. The germline V gene has CDR1 SQVTM and CDR2 ANQGSEA. For the CDR3, the DNA is TGCAGCGGACAGACATATCCTAACACCGGGGAGCTGTTTTTT. It translates to CSGQTYPNTGELFF.

The chain carries TRBV2 and TRBJ2-7; D unclear. The V and J ends lost 6 bases and 3 bases respectively, with 15 bases between them. The CDR3 contains 14 residues. CDR1 and CDR2 (germline): SNHLY, FYNNEI. CDR3 residues: CASRPGPINYEQYF. DNA of the CDR3: TGTGCCAGCAGACCGGGCCCAATTAACTACGAGCAGTACTTC.

The V and J genes are TRBV18 and TRBJ2-7, with a tentative D call TRBD1 (6 bases). V lost 2 bases and J 1 base, leaving 9 bases between the germline ends. Germline CDR1 KGHSH, CDR2 LQKENI. The CDR3 extends over 14 amino acids. The CDR3 reads CASSPSQGSYEQYF. CDR3 nucleotide sequence: TGTGCCAGCTCACCATCCCAGGGGTCCTACGAGCAGTACTTC. Variable domain in full (rest from reference TRBV18 and TRBJ2-7): NAGVMQNPRHLVRRRGQEARLRCSPMKGHSHVYWYRQLPEEGLKFMVYLQKENIIDESGMPKERFSAEFPKEGPSILRIQQVVRGDSAAYFCASSPSQGSYEQYFGPGTRLTVT.

This clone was observed a single time. Other nucleotide sequences in the sample specify the same CDR3. The chain has TRBV5-1 and TRBJ2-7, with D tentatively TRBD1 (6 bases). CDR1 and CDR2 from the germline V gene are SGHRS and YFSETQ. The V gene lost 3 bases and the J gene lost 0 bases, with 10 bases spanning the gap. The CDR3 contains 14 residues. The CDR3 sequence is CASSSTGSSYEQYF. In nucleotides, the CDR3 is TGCGCCAGCAGCTCGACAGGCAGCTCCTACGAGCAGTACTTC. The full variable domain, its missing parts supplied by reference TRBV5-1 and TRBJ2-7, is KAGVTQTPRYLIKTRGQQVTLSCSPISGHRSVSWYQQTPGQGLQFLFEYFSETQRNKGNFPGRFSGRQFSNSRSEMNVSTLELGDSALYLCASSSTGSSYEQYFGPGTRLTVT.

The V gene is TRBV7-2, the J gene TRBJ1-2, with 8 bases aligning to TRBD1. The V gene end was trimmed by 3 bases and the J gene end by 4 bases; junction bases not matched to a gene: 4. The CDR3 is made up of 14 amino acids. Germline lookup yields CDR1 SGHTA and CDR2 FQGNSA. DNA for the CDR3: TGTGCCAGCAGCTTTGACAGGGGCTTCTATGGCTACACCTTC. It is translated as CASSFDRGFYGYTF.

The chain joins TRBV5-1 to TRBJ2-1; no reliable D call. V was trimmed by 0 bases and J by 6 bases, leaving 7 bases between them. This CDR3 region has 13 residues. In germline, CDR1 is SGHRS, CDR2 YFSETQ. CDR3 residues: CASSLVPVNEQFF. As DNA, the CDR3 is TGCGCCAGCAGCTTGGTCCCGGTCAATGAGCAGTTCTTC.

The CDR3 is CASSGDQGGSYNEQFF. CDR3 in DNA: TGTGCCAGTAGTGGCGATCAGGGCGGCTCCTACAATGAGCAGTTCTTC. The chain links TRBV19 to TRBJ2-1, with D perhaps matching TRBD1 (5 bases). The ends were cut back, 5 bases at V and 0 bases at J, with 14 bases in the middle. This CDR3 region has 16 residues. The germline CDR1 and CDR2 sequences are LNHDA and SQIVND (reference sequence).